The following is a T cell receptor (beta chain) sequence with its context. The data derive from a study of T cell responses to AZD1222 COVID-19 vaccine. TCRdb's copy holds only in-frame clones and misses some; the assay was immunoSEQ multiplex PCR. The sample consists of about 140,000 clones, just over 85% of them appearing once. The sequence was obtained from an adult in good health. The sample here was peripheral blood, taken on day 0 of AZD1222 vaccination.

The CDR3 nucleotides read TGCGCCAGCAGCTTGAGCCGGGCAGGGAGGTTCGGCACAGATACGCAGTATTTT. Translating it yields CASSLSRAGRFGTDTQYF. This chain connects TRBV5-1 to TRBJ2-3; D is perhaps TRBD2 (6 bases). CDR1 is SGHRS, CDR2 YFSETQ, per germline. V was trimmed by 1 base and J by 1 base, leaving 19 bases between them. CDR3 length: 18 residues.